The rows below give T cell receptor beta chains drawn from one sample of a study of tumor-infiltrating lymphocytes in primary liver carcinoma. MiXCR, applied by TCRdb to the multiplex PCR reads, yields one record per CDR3 protein. The table records 300,000 to 400,000 distinct CDR3 sequences, approximately 65% of them present only once. The specimen was peripheral blood. These receptors all stem from a man aged 35 to 55 with primary liver carcinoma and hepatitis B virus infection. Both conserved end residues are trimmed from each CDR3.

len: 12; v_gene: TRBV7-9; CDR3aa: ASSLGGSLYEQY
len: 14; v_gene: TRBV4-1; CDR3aa: ASSQGPGGSGNEQY
len: 12; v_gene: TRBV7-3; CDR3aa: ASSPRGKRSEQF
len: 16; v_gene: TRBV6-5; CDR3aa: ASSYENAGPSGGETQY
len: 13; v_gene: TRBV11-2; CDR3aa: AGSLEGEQYNEQS
len: 13; v_gene: TRBV5-1; CDR3aa: VSSPGLAGLNEQF
len: 14; v_gene: TRBV4-3; CDR3aa: ASSQEGNLPGTTQY
len: 13; v_gene: TRBV14; CDR3aa: ASSLGSGRPYEQY
len: 11; v_gene: TRBV6-2/TRBV6-3; CDR3aa: ASSSAPANTQY
len: 13; v_gene: TRBV11-1; CDR3aa: TSSHSGRADNEQS
len: 12; v_gene: TRBV4-3; CDR3aa: ASSQDTKNNKQF
len: 10; v_gene: TRBV5-1; CDR3aa: ASSLFPSEWF
len: 14; v_gene: TRBV7-9; CDR3aa: ASYLGKEPSGNTIY
len: 14; v_gene: TRBV4-2; CDR3aa: ASSQENRGNTGELF
len: 12; v_gene: TRBV5-1; CDR3aa: ASSLGKAQETQY
len: 12; v_gene: TRBV10-3; CDR3aa: AIREGYSNQPQH
len: 12; v_gene: TRBV5-5; CDR3aa: ASSPQGADTEAF
len: 14; v_gene: TRBV11-2; CDR3aa: DSSLRREGLRNEQF
len: 10; v_gene: TRBV6-1; CDR3aa: ASSENNQPQH
len: 11; v_gene: TRBV2; CDR3aa: ASSEDGNYGYT
len: 14; v_gene: TRBV11-2; CDR3aa: ANSPTSGRASGEQS
len: 13; v_gene: TRBV7-9; CDR3aa: AGSPWTSGGSEQY
len: 12; v_gene: TRBV5-1; CDR3aa: ASNLDSMAGELF
len: 14; v_gene: TRBV5-1; CDR3aa: ASKHWDPGRTYEQY
len: 13; v_gene: TRBV11-2; CDR3aa: ASSPRPGTGHEQY
len: 16; v_gene: TRBV5-8; CDR3aa: ASSLANLAGGSYNEQF
len: 11; v_gene: TRBV11-2; CDR3aa: ASSLAGSGELL